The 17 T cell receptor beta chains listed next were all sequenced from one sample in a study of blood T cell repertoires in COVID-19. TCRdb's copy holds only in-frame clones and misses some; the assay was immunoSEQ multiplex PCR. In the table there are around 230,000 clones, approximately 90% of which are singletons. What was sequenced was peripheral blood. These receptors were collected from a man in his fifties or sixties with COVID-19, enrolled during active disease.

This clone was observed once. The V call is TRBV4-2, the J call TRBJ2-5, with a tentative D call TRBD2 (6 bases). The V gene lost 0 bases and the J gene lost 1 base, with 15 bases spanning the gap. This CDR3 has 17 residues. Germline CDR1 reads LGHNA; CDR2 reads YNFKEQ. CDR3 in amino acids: CASSQDGQGLFQETQYF. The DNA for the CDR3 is TGTGCCAGCAGCCAAGATGGCCAGGGACTTTTCCAAGAGACCCAGTACTTC.

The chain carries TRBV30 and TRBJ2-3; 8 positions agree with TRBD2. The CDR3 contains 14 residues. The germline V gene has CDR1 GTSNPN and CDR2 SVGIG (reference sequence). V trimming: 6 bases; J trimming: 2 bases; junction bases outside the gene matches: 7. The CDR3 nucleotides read TGTGCCTGTATGGGGCGGGGGGACACAGATACGCAGTATTTT. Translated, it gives CACMGRGDTDTQYF.

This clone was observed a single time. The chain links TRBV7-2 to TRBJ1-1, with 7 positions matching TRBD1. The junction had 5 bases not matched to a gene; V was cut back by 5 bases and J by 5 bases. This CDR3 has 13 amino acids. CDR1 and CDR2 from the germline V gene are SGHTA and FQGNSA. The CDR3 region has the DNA TGTGCCAGCAGCCGTCCAGGGGGAACTGAAGCTTTCTTT. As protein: CASSRPGGTEAFF.

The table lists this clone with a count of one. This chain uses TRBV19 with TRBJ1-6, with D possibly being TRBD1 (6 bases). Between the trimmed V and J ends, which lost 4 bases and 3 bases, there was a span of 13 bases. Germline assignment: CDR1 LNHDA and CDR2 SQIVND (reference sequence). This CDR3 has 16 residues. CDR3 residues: CASSTDSRGYNSPLHF. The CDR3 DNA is TGTGCCAGTAGTACGGACAGTCGGGGCTATAATTCACCCCTCCACTTT.

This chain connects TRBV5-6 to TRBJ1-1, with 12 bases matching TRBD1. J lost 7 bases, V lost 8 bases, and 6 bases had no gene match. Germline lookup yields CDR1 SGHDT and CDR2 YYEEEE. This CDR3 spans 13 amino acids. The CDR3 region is CASGGQGASEAFF. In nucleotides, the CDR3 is TGTGCCAGTGGGGGACAGGGGGCGAGTGAAGCTTTCTTT.

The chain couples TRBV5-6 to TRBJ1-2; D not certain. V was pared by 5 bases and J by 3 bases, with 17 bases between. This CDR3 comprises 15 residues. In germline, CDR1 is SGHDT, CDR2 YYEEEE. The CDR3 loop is CASRKFTSAHYGYTF. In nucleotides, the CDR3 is TGTGCCAGCAGAAAGTTCACCAGCGCACACTATGGCTACACCTTC.

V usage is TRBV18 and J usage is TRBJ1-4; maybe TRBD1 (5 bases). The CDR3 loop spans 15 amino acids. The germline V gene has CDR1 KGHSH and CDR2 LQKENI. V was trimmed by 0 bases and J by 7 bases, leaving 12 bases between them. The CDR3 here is CASSPPGGDGEKLFF. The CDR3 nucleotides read TGTGCCAGCTCACCACCGGGAGGGGACGGTGAAAAACTGTTTTTT.

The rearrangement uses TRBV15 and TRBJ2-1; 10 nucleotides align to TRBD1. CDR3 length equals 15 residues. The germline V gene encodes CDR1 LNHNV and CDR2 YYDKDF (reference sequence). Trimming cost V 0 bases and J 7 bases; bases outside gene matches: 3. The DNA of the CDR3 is TGTGCCACCAGCAGAGATAGGACAGGGGGAAATGAGCAGTTCTTC. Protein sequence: CATSRDRTGGNEQFF. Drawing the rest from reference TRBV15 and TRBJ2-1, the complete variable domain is DAMVIQNPRYQVTQFGKPVTLSCSQTLNHNVMYWYQQKSSQAPKLLFHYYDKDFNNEADTPDNFQSRRPNTSFCFLDIRSPGLGDTAMYLCATSRDRTGGNEQFFGPGTRLTVL.

CDR3 in amino acids: CASSHSGTGRVGQPQHF. In DNA, the CDR3 is TGTGCCAGCAGCCACTCCGGGACAGGGAGGGTGGGCCAGCCCCAGCATTTT. The rearrangement uses TRBV4-2 and TRBJ1-5; TRBD1 agrees at 9 bases. Germline V CDR1 and CDR2: LGHNA, YNFKEQ. This CDR3 contains 17 residues. V shed 3 bases and J 7 bases; nucleotides not matched to a gene: 13.

The CDR3 DNA follows: TGCGCCAGCAGCTTGTCTGTGGGGCCCCAAGGCGAGCAGTACTTC. It translates to CASSLSVGPQGEQYF. The chain has TRBV5-1 and TRBJ2-7, with D possibly matching TRBD1 (5 bases). This CDR3 spans 15 amino acids. CDR1 SGHRS and CDR2 YFSETQ come from the germline V gene. Trimming cost V 1 base and J 6 bases, with 17 bases left between them.

CDR3 in amino acids: CASSQDQIPNEQYF. CDR3 sequence (DNA): TGTGCCAGCAGCCAAGATCAGATCCCCAACGAGCAGTACTTC. This chain uses TRBV3-1 (or the pseudogene TRBV3-2) with TRBJ2-7; D gene uncertain. This CDR3 region has 14 residues. Germline V lookup: CDR1 LGHDT, CDR2 YNNKEL (reference sequence). Trimming left V 0 bases short and J 5 bases short, with 11 bases between.

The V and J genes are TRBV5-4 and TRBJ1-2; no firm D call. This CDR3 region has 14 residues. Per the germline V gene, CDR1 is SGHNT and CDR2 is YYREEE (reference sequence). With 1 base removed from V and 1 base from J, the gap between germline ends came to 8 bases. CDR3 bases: TGTGCCAGCAGCTTGCGGGGAGTTAACTATGGCTACACCTTC. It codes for CASSLRGVNYGYTF.

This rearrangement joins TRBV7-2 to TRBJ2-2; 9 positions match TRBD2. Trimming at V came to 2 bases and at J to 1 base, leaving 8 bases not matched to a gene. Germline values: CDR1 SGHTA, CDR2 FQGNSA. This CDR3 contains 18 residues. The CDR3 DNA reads TGTGCCAGCAGCTTAAGGCTAGCGGGGAGTTGGAACACCGGGGAGCTGTTTTTT. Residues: CASSLRLAGSWNTGELFF.

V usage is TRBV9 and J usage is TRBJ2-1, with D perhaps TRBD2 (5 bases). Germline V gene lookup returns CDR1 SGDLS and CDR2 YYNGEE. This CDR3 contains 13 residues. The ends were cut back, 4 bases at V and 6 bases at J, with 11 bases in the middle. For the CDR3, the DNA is TGTGCCAGCAGCCCACCTAGCCGCAATGAGCAGTTCTTC. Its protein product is CASSPPSRNEQFF.

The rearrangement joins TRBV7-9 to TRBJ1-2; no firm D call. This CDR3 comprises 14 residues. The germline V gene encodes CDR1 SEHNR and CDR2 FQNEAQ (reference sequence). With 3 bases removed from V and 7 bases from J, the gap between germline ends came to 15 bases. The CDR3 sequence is CASSFVRGMAGYTF. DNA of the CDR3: TGTGCCAGCAGCTTCGTCCGGGGAATGGCTGGCTACACCTTC.

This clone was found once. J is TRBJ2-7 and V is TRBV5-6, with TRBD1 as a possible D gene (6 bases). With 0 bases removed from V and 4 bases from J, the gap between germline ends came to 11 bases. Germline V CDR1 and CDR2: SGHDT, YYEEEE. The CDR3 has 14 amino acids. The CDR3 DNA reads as TGTGCCAGCAGCTTGGGGACAGCCGATTACGAGCAGTACTTC. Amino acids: CASSLGTADYEQYF.

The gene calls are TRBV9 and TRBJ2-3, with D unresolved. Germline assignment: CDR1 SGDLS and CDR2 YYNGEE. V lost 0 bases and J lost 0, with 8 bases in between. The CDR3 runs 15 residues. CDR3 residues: CASSVGRWSTDTQYF. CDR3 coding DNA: TGTGCCAGCAGCGTAGGCCGGTGGAGCACAGATACGCAGTATTTT.